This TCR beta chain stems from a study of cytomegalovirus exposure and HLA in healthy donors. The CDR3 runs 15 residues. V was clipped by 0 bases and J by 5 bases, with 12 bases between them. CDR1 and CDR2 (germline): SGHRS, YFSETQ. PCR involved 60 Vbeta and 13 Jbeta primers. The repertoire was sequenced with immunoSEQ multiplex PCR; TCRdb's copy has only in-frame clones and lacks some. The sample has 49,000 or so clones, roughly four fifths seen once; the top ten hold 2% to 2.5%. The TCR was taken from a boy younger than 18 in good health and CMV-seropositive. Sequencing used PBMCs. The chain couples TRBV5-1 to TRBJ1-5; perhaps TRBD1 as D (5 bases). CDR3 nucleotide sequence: TGCGCCAGCAGCTTGGATCCGACAGTATATCAGCCCCAGCATTTT. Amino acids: CASSLDPTVYQPQHF.